The 8 T cell receptor beta chains below were found in one sample sequenced in a study of CD8 T cells in ankylosing spondylitis. Findings and caveats of the study: Ankylosing spondylitis blood appeared to carry a characteristic TCR beta motif of several highly homologous variants.

Their target antigens are unknown. TCRdb fed the 5' RACE reads into MiXCR, producing one record per CDR3 protein. The data contain some 840,000 distinct CDR3 sequences, 10% to 15% of them singletons. The sequenced sample consisted of blood, either unsorted or a sorted T cell fraction (not recorded which). Every receptor here comes from a male donor with ankylosing spondylitis.

This clonotype was found many times. At one end the junction does not follow the germline gene, possibly because of a read error. This sequence joins TRBV6-1 and TRBJ1-5, with a weak D call TRBD1 (5 bases). The length of the CDR3 is 14 residues. Germline V lookup: CDR1 MNHNS, CDR2 SASEGT. This CDR3 reads CASSEGYSNQPQHF. The CDR3 coding sequence is TGCGCCAGCAGCGAGGGGTATAGCAATCAGCCCCAGCATTTT.

This clonotype was counted only a few times. This chain joins TRBV10-1 and TRBJ2-5; no reliable D call. Looked up from germline, CDR1 is WNHNN and CDR2 is SYGVQD (reference sequence). The CDR3 covers 14 residues. The V and J ends lost 0 bases and 2 bases respectively, with 7 bases between them. CDR3 sequence reads: CASSESGSQETQYF. The CDR3 region has the DNA TGCGCCAGCAGTGAGTCGGGGTCGCAAGAGACCCAGTACTTC.

This clonotype has just a few counts. The V and J genes are TRBV30 and TRBJ2-7; 9 bases fit TRBD2. CDR3 length: 17 residues. After removal of 3 bases from V and 0 bases from J, the junction contained 12 bases not matched to a gene. Germline V lookup: CDR1 GTSNPN, CDR2 SVGIG (reference sequence). The CDR3 protein is CAWRATSGSRPSYEQYF. CDR3 sequence (DNA): TGTGCCTGGAGGGCTACTAGCGGGTCCCGCCCCTCCTACGAGCAGTACTTC.

Here the CDR3 reads CATSDRSTNEQFF. In nucleotides, the CDR3 is TGTGCCACCAGTGATCGGTCTACCAATGAGCAGTTCTTC. The V and J genes are TRBV24-1 and TRBJ2-1; D unresolved. This CDR3 region has 13 residues. The germline V and J ends were trimmed by 3 bases and 6 bases, with 8 bases remaining between them. Germline V gives CDR1 KGHDR, CDR2 SFDVKD.

This clonotype was picked up a small number of times. The V and J genes are TRBV20-1 and TRBJ2-3; a weak D match, TRBD1 (6 bases). The germline V and J ends were trimmed by 5 bases and 2 bases, with 11 bases remaining between them. Germline CDR1 and CDR2: DFQATT and SNEGSKA (reference sequence). The CDR3 length is 13 residues. The CDR3 loop reads CSAPGTFTDTQYF. CDR3 nucleotide sequence: TGCAGTGCTCCCGGGACATTCACAGATACGCAGTATTTT.

This clonotype has a count of ten or more. V usage is TRBV5-1 and J usage is TRBJ2-5, with 10 nucleotides matching TRBD2. The CDR3 loop spans 15 amino acids. Germline V gene sequence: CDR1 SGHRS, CDR2 YFSETQ. With V trimmed by 0 bases and J by 2 bases, 1 base remained unmatched. CDR3 coding DNA: TGCGCCAGCAGCTTGGTACTAGCGGGACAAGAGACCCAGTACTTC. This sequence encodes CASSLVLAGQETQYF.

In this sample, this clonotype turned up a few times. This chain uses TRBV11-2 with TRBJ2-6; D gene unclear. Germline assignment: CDR1 SGHAT and CDR2 FQNNGV. This CDR3 has 14 residues. V lost 2 bases to trimming and J lost 6 bases, with 8 bases between them. CDR3 sequence reads: CASSLRAQANVLTF. The CDR3 bases are TGTGCCAGCAGCTTAAGGGCCCAGGCCAACGTCCTGACTTTC. The complete variable domain, with remaining parts taken from reference TRBV11-2 and TRBJ2-6, reads EAGVAQSPRYKIIEKRQSVAFWCNPISGHATLYWYQQILGQGPKLLIQFQNNGVVDDSQLPKDRFSAERLKGVDSTLKIQPAKLEDSAVYLCASSLRAQANVLTFGAGSRLTVL.

This clonotype has at least ten counts. V is TRBV4-3 and J is TRBJ1-3; D remains ambiguous. The CDR3 sequence is 17 residues long. V lost 1 base and J lost 0, with 13 bases in between. CDR1 and CDR2 (germline): LGHNA, YSLEER. The CDR3 DNA sequence: TGCGCCAGCAGCCAAGGGGGTCCCCGCGTCTCTGGAAACACCATATATTTT. It codes for CASSQGGPRVSGNTIYF.